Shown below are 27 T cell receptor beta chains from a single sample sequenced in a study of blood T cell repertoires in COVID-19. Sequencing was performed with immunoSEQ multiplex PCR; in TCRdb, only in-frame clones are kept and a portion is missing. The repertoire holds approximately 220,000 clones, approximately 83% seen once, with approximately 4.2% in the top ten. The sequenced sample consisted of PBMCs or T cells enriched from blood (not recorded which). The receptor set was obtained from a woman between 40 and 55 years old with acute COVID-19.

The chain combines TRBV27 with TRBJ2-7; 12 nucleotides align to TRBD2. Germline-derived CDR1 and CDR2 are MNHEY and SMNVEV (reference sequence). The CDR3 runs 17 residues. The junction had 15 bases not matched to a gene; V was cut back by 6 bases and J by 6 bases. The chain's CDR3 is CASRGVRLAGESSEQYF. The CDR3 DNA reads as TGTGCCAGCAGGGGGGTAAGACTAGCGGGAGAATCTAGCGAGCAGTACTTC.

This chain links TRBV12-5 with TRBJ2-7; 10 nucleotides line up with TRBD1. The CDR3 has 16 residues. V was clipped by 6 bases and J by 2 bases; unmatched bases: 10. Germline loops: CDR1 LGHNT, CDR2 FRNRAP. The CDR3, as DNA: TGTGCTAGTGGCCCACATCCCGACAGGGGGCCCTACGAGCAGTACTTC. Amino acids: CASGPHPDRGPYEQYF.

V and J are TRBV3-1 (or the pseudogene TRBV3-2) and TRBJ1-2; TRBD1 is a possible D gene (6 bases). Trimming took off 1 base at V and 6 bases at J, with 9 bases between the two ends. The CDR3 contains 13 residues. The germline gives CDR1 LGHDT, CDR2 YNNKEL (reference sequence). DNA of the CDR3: TGTGCCAGCAGCCAAGGGACAGTGGATGGCTACACCTTC. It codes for CASSQGTVDGYTF.

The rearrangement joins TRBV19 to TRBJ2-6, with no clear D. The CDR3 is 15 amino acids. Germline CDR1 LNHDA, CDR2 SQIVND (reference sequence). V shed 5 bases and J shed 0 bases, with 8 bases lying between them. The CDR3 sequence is CASSEHRSGANVLTF. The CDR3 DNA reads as TGTGCCAGTAGTGAACACCGCTCTGGGGCCAACGTCCTGACTTTC.

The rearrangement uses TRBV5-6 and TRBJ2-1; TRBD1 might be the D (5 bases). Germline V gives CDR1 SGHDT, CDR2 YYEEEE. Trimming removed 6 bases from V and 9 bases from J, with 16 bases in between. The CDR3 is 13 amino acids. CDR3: CASNGRAGIEQFF. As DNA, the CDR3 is TGTGCCAGCAACGGCAGGGCCGGAATTGAGCAGTTCTTC.

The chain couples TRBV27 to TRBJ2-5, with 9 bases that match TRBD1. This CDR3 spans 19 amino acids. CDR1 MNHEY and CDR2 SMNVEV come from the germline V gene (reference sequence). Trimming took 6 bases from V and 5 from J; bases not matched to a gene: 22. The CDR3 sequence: CASSTNLDRGRTSSETQYF. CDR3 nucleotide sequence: TGTGCCAGCAGCACCAACCTCGACAGGGGGAGAACCTCTTCCGAGACCCAGTACTTC.

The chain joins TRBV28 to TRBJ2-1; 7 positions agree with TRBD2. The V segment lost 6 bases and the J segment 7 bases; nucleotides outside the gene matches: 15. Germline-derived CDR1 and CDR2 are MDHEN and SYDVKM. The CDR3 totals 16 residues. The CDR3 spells CASSPSLVTSLNEQFF. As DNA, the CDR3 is TGTGCCAGCAGCCCTAGCCTCGTGACTAGCCTAAATGAGCAGTTCTTC.

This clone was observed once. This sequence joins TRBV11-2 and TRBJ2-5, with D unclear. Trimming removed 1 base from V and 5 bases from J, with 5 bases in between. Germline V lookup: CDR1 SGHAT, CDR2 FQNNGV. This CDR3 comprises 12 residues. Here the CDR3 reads CASSLGRETQYF. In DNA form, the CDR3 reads TGTGCCAGCAGCTTAGGTCGGGAGACCCAGTACTTC. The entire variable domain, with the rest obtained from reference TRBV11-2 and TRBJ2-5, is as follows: EAGVAQSPRYKIIEKRQSVAFWCNPISGHATLYWYQQILGQGPKLLIQFQNNGVVDDSQLPKDRFSAERLKGVDSTLKIQPAKLEDSAVYLCASSLGRETQYFGPGTRLLVL.

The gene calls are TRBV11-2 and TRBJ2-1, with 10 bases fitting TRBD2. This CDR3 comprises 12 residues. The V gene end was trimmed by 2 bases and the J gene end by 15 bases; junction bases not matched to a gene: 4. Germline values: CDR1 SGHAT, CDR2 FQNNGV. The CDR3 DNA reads TGTGCCAGCAGCTTACAGCGGGAGGGCCTGTTCTTC. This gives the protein CASSLQREGLFF.

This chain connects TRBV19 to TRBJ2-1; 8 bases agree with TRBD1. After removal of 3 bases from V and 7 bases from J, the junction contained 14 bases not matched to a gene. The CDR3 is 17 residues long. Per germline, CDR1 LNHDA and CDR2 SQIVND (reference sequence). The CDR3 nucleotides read TGTGCCAGTAGTATGGGTGGAGGCAGGGGGCTACGGAATGAGCAGTTCTTC. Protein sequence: CASSMGGGRGLRNEQFF.

CDR3 amino acids: CASSPSGGGQETQYF. DNA of the CDR3: TGTGCCAGCAGTCCGAGCGGGGGAGGCCAAGAGACCCAGTACTTC. The chain combines TRBV28 with TRBJ2-5; 8 bases are shared with TRBD2. The germline CDR1 and CDR2 sequences are MDHEN and SYDVKM. The CDR3 is made up of 15 amino acids. Unmatched junction bases numbered 6, after V lost 5 bases and J lost 1 base. The complete variable domain, with remaining parts taken from reference TRBV28 and TRBJ2-5, reads DVKVTQSSRYLVKRTGEKVFLECVQDMDHENMFWYRQDPGLGLRLIYFSYDVKMKEKGDIPEGYSVSREKKERFSLILESASTNQTSMYLCASSPSGGGQETQYFGPGTRLLVL.

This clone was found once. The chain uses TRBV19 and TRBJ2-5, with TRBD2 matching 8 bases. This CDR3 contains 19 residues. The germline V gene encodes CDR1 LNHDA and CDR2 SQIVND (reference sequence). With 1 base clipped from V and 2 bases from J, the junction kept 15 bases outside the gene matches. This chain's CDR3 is CASSIAAGPAGGGQETQYF. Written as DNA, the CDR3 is TGTGCCAGTAGTATAGCCGCGGGTCCGGCGGGAGGCGGGCAAGAGACCCAGTACTTC.

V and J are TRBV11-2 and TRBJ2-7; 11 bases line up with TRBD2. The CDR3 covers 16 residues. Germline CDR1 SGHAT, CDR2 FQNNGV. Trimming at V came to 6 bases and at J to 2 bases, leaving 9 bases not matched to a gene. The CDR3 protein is CASSLPGLAVTYEQYF. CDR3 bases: TGTGCCAGCAGTCTCCCGGGACTAGCGGTTACCTACGAGCAGTACTTC.

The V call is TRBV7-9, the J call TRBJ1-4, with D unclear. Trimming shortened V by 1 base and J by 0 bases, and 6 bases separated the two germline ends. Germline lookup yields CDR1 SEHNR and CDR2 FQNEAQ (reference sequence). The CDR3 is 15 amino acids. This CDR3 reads CASSLDPATNEKLFF. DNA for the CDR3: TGTGCCAGCAGCTTAGATCCGGCAACTAATGAAAAACTGTTTTTT.

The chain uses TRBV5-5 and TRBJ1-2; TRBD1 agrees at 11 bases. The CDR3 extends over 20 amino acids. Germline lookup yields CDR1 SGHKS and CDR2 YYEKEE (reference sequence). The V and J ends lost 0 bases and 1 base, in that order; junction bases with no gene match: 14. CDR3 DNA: TGTGCCAGCAGCTTGGCTTCCAGGACAGGGGGCAGTAGAGGTAACTATGGCTACACCTTC. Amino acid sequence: CASSLASRTGGSRGNYGYTF.

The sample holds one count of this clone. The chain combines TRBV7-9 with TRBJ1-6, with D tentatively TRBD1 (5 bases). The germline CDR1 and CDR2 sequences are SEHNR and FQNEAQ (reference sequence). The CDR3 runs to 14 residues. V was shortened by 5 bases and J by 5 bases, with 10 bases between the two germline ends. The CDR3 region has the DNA TGTGCCAGCAGCCCTGACAGCAATAATTCACCCCTCCACTTT. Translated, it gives CASSPDSNNSPLHF.

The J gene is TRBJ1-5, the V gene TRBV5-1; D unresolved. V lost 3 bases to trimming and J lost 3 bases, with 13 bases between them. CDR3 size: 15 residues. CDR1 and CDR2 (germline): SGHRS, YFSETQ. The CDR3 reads CASSWTGVSNQPQHF. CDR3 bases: TGCGCCAGCAGCTGGACCGGGGTCTCCAATCAGCCCCAGCATTTT.

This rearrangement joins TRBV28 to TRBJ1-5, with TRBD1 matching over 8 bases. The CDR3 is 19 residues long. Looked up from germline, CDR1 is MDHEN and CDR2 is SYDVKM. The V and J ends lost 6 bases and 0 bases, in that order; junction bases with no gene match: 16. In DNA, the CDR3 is TGTGCCAGCAGCTCCGGGACAGGCCCAACCCACGATAGCAATCAGCCCCAGCATTTT. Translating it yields CASSSGTGPTHDSNQPQHF.

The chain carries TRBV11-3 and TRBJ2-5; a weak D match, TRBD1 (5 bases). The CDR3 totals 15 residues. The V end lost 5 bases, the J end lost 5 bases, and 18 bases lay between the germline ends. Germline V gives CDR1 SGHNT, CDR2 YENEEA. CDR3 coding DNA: TGTGCCAGCAGCGACAGAAATCGGTTACCGGAGACCCAGTACTTC. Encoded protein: CASSDRNRLPETQYF.

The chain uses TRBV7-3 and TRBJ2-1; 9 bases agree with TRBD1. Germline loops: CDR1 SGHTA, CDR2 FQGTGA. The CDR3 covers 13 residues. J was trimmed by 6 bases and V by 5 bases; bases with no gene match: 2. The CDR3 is CASSETGGNEQFF. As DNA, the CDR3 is TGTGCCAGCAGCGAGACAGGGGGCAATGAGCAGTTCTTC.

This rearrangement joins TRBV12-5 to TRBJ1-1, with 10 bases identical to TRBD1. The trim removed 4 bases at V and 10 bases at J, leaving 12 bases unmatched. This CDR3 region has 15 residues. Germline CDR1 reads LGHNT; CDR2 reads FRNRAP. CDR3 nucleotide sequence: TGTGCTAGTGGTTCCTCGGGACAGGGGTTAAGGAGAGCTTTCTTT. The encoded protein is CASGSSGQGLRRAFF.

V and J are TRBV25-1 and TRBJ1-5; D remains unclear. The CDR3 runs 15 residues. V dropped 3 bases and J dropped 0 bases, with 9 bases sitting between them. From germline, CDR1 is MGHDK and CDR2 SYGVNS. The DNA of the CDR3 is TGTGCCAGCAGTGACGGGAGTTATAGCAATCAGCCCCAGCATTTT. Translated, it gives CASSDGSYSNQPQHF. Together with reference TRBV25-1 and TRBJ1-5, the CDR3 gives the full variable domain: EADIYQTPRYLVIGTGKKITLECSQTMGHDKMYWYQQDPGMELHLIHYSYGVNSTEKGDLSSESTVSRIRTEHFPLTLESARPSHTSQYLCASSDGSYSNQPQHFGDGTRLSIL.

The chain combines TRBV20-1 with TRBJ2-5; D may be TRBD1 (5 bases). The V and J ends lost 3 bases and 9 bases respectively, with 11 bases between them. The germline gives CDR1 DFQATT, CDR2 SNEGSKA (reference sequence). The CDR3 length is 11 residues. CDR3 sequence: CSASPSRAQYF. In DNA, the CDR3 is TGCAGTGCTAGCCCCTCCAGGGCCCAGTACTTC.

CDR3 nucleotides: TGTGCCAGCAGCTTGGGGGGGGAGACAGCGGCGAGTGAAGCTTTCTTT. It encodes CASSLGGETAASEAFF. The chain couples TRBV5-4 to TRBJ1-1; D might be TRBD1 (5 bases). With 0 bases removed from V and 7 bases from J, the gap between germline ends came to 19 bases. This CDR3 contains 16 residues. Germline V gene data show CDR1 as SGHNT and CDR2 as YYREEE (reference sequence).

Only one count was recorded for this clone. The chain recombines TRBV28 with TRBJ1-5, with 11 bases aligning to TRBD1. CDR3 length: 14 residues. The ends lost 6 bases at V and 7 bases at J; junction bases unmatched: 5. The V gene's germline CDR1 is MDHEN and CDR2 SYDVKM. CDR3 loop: CASSGTGGRQPQHF. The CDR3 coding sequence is TGTGCCAGCAGCGGGACAGGGGGTAGGCAGCCCCAGCATTTT.

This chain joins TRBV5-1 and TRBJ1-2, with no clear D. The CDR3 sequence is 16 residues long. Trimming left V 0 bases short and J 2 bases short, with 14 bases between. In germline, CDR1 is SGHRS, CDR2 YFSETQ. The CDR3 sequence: CASSLDSLRSNYGYTF. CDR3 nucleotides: TGCGCCAGCAGCTTGGATTCCCTGAGATCCAACTATGGCTACACCTTC.

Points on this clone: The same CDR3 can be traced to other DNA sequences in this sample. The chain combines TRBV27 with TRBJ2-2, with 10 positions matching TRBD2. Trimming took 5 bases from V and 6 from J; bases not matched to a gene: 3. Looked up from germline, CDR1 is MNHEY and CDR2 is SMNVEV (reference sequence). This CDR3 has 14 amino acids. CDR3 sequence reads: CASSSLAGAGELFF. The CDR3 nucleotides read TGTGCCAGCAGTAGTCTAGCGGGAGCCGGGGAGCTGTTTTTT.